The entry that follows covers one T cell receptor (beta chain) sequence. This CDR3 region has 15 residues. Germline CDR1 and CDR2: SGHTA and FQGTGA. Trimming removed 5 bases at V and 2 bases at J, with 15 bases between. The data originate from a study of blood T cell repertoires in COVID-19. The method was immunoSEQ multiplex PCR; TCRdb's version includes in-frame clones alone and lacks a portion of them. The sample holds roughly 160,000 clones, about 88% seen once. V usage is TRBV7-3 and J usage is TRBJ1-1, with no clear D. The source material was peripheral blood. The sequence came from a man between 60 and 75 years old with acute or convalescent COVID-19. CDR3 nucleotides: TGTGCCAGCAGCCGGCTCGGAGAGTTTAACACTGAAGCTTTCTTT. This sequence encodes CASSRLGEFNTEAFF.